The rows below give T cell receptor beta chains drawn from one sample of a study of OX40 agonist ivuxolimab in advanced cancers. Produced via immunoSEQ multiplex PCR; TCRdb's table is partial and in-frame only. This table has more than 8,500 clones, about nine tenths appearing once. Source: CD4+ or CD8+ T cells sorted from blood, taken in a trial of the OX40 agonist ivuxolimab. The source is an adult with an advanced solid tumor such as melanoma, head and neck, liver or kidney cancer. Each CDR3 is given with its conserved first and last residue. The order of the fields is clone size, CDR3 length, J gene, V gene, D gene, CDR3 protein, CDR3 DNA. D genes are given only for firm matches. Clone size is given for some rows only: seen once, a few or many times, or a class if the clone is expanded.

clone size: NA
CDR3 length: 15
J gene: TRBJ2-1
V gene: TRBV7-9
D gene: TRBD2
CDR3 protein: CASSLVGGGENEQFF
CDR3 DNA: TGTGCCAGCAGCTTAGTTGGCGGGGGGGAAAATGAGCAGTTCTTC

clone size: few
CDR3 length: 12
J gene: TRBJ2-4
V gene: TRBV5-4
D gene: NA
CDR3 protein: CASSLGPSLQYF
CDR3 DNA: TGTGCCAGCAGCTTGGGTCCCAGCCTTCAGTACTTC

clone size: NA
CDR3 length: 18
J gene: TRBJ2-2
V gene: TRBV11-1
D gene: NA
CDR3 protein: CASSFGLAAGLNTGELFF
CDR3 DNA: TGTGCCAGCAGCTTTGGGCTCGCCGCAGGGCTGAACACCGGGGAGCTGTTTTTT

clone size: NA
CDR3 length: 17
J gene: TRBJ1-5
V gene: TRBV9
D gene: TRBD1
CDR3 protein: CASSARQGPTVDQPQHF
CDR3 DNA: TGTGCCAGCAGCGCCCGACAGGGGCCCACGGTGGATCAGCCCCAGCATTTT

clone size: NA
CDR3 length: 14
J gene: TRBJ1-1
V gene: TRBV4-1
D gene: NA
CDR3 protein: CASSQELSVIEAFF
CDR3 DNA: TGCGCCAGCAGCCAAGAACTCTCGGTGATTGAAGCTTTCTTT

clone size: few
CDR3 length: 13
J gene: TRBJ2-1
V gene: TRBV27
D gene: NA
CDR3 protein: CASSLIAVNEQFF
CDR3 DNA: TGTGCCAGCAGTTTGATAGCGGTCAATGAGCAGTTCTTC

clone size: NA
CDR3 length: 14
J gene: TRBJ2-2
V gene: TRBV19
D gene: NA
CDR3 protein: CASSVGAGTGELFF
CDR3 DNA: TGTGCCAGTAGTGTAGGGGCTGGCACCGGGGAGCTGTTTTTT

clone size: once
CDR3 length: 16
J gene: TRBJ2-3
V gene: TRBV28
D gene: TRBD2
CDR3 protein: CASSLRLAGEVDTQYF
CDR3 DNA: TGTGCCAGCAGTTTGCGACTAGCGGGGGAGGTAGATACGCAGTATTTT

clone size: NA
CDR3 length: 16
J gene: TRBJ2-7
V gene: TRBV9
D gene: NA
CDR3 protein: CASSPRGEVRIYEQYF
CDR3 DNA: TGTGCCAGCAGCCCCCGAGGGGAAGTTAGGATTTACGAGCAGTACTTC

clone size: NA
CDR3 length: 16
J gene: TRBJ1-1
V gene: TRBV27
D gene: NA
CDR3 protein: CASSLSTFSRNTEAFF
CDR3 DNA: TGTGCCAGCAGTTTATCGACATTTTCGAGGAACACTGAAGCTTTCTTT

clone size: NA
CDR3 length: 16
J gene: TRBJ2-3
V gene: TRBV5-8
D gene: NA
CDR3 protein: CASSPPMWTSTDTQYF
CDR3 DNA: TGTGCCAGCAGCCCGCCCATGTGGACTAGCACAGATACGCAGTATTTT

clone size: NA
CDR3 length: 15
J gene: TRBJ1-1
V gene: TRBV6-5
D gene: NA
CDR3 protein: CASREGTGSNTEAFF
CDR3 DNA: TGTGCCAGCAGGGAGGGCACAGGCTCGAACACTGAAGCTTTCTTT

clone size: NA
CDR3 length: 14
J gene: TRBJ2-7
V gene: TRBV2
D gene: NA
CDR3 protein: CASRRSQEIYEQYF
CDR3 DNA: TGTGCCAGCAGACGCTCCCAGGAAATCTACGAGCAGTACTTC

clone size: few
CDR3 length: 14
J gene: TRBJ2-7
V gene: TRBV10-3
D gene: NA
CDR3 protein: CAISESGQSYEQYF
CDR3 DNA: TGTGCCATCAGTGAGTCCGGACAGTCCTACGAGCAGTACTTC

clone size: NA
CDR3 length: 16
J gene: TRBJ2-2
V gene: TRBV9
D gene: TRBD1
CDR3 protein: CASSASGTGAAGELFF
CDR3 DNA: TGTGCCAGCAGCGCCTCCGGGACAGGGGCAGCCGGGGAGCTGTTTTTT

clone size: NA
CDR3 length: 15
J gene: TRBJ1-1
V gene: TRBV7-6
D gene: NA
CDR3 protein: CASSPGGQPNTEAFF
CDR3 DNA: TGTGCCAGCAGCCCCGGAGGACAGCCGAACACTGAAGCTTTCTTT

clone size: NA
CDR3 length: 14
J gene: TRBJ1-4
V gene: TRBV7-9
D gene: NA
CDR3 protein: CASSLGPLNEKLFF
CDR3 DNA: TGTGCCAGCAGCTTAGGCCCGCTAAATGAAAAACTGTTTTTT

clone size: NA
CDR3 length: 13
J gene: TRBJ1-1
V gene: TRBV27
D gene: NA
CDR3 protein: CASSLFWGVEAFF
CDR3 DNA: TGTGCCAGCAGTTTATTTTGGGGCGTTGAAGCTTTCTTT

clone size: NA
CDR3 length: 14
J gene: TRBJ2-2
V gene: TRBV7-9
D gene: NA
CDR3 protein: CASSYDRNTGELFF
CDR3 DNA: TGTGCCAGCAGCTACGACAGGAACACCGGGGAGCTGTTTTTT

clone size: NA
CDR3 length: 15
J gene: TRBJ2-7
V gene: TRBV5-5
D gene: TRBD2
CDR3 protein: CASSQGLAGGYEQYF
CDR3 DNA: TGTGCCAGCAGCCAAGGACTAGCGGGGGGATACGAGCAGTACTTC

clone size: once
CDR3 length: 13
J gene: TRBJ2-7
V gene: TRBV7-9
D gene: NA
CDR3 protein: CASSFSINYEQYF
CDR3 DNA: TGTGCCAGCAGCTTTTCCATCAACTACGAGCAGTACTTC

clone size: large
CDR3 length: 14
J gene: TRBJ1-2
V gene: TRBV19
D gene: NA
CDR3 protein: CASSMDVGIYGYTF
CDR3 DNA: TGTGCCAGTAGTATGGACGTGGGAATCTATGGCTACACCTTC

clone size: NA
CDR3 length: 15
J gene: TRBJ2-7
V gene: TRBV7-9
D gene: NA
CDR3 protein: CASSLGQGSPGEQYF
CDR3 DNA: TGTGCCAGCAGCTTAGGTCAGGGAAGCCCGGGGGAGCAGTACTTC

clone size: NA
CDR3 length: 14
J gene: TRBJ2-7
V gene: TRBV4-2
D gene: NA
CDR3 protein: CASSLEGVGYEQYF
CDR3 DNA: TGTGCCAGCAGCTTGGAAGGGGTTGGCTACGAGCAGTACTTC

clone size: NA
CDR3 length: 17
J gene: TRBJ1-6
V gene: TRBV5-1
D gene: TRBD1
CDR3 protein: CASSPGTGHYGNSPLHF
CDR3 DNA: TGCGCCAGCAGCCCAGGGACAGGGCATTATGGGAATTCACCCCTCCACTTT

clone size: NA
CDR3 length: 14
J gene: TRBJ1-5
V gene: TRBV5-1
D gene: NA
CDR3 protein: CASSLAGSNQPQHF
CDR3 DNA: TGCGCCAGCAGCTTGGCCGGTAGCAATCAGCCCCAGCATTTT

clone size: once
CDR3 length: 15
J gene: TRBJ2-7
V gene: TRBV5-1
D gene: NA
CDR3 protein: CASSLLGGTPYEQYF
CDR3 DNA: TGCGCCAGCAGCCTCCTAGGGGGGACCCCCTACGAGCAGTACTTC

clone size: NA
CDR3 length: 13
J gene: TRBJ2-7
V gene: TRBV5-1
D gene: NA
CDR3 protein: CASSGILSYEQYF
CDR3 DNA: TGCGCCAGCAGCGGCATACTGAGCTACGAGCAGTACTTC

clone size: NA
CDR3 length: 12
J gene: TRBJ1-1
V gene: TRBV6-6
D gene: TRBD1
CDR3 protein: CASSSGGAEAFF
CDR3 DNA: TGTGCCAGCAGTTCAGGGGGTGCTGAAGCTTTCTTT

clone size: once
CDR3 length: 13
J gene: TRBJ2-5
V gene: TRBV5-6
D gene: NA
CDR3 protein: CASSHPTQETQYF
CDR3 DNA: TGTGCCAGCAGCCACCCGACCCAAGAGACCCAGTACTTC

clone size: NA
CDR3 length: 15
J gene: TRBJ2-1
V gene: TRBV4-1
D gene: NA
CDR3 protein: CASSQAPSAPNEQFF
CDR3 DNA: TGCGCCAGCAGCCAAGCCCCTTCTGCCCCCAATGAGCAGTTCTTC

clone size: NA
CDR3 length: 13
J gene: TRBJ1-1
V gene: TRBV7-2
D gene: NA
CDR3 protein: CASLRVRGTEAFF
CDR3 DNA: TGTGCCAGCCTGCGCGTGCGAGGTACTGAAGCTTTCTTT

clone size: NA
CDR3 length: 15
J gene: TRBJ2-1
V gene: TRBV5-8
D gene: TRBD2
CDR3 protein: CASSFRASGYNEQFF
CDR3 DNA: TGTGCCAGCAGCTTTCGGGCTAGCGGCTACAATGAGCAGTTCTTC

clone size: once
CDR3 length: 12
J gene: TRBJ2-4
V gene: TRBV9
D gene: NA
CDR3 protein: CASSVGDPLLYF
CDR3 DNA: TGTGCCAGCAGCGTAGGGGACCCTCTACTGTACTTC

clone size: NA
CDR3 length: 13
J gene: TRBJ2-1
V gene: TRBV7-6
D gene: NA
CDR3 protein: CASSPLGSDEQFF
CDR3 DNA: TGTGCCAGCAGCCCCCTTGGTTCCGATGAGCAGTTCTTC

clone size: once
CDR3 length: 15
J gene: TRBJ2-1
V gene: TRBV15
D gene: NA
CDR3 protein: CATSRELTGFNEQFF
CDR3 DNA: TGTGCCACCAGCAGAGAACTTACGGGGTTCAATGAGCAGTTCTTC

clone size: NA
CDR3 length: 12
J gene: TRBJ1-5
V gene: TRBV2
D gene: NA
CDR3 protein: CASSEDDQPQHF
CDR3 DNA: TGTGCCAGCAGTGAGGACGATCAGCCCCAGCATTTT

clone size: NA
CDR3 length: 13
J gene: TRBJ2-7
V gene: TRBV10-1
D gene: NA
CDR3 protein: CASSEGSSYEQYF
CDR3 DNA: TGCGCCAGCAGTGAAGGCAGCTCCTACGAGCAGTACTTC

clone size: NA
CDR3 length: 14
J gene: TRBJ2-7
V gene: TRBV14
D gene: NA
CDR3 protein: CASSQARQYYEQYF
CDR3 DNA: TGTGCCAGCAGCCAAGCGCGACAGTACTACGAGCAGTACTTC

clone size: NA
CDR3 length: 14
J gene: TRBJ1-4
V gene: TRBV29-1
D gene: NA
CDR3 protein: CSVEERTTNEKLFF
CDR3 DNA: TGCAGCGTTGAAGAAAGGACAACTAATGAAAAACTGTTTTTT

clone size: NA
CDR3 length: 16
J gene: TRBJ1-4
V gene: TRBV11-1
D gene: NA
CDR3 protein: CASSVGSFATNEKLFF
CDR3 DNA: TGTGCCAGCAGCGTCGGGTCGTTTGCAACTAATGAAAAACTGTTTTTT

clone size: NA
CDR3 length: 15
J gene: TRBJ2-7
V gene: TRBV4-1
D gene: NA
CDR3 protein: CASSQAPSRSYEQYF
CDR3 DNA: TGCGCCAGCAGCCAAGCACCGTCACGCTCCTACGAGCAGTACTTC

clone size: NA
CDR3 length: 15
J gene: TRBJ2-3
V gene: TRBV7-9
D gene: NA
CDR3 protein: CASSLVVDPADTQYF
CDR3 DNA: TGTGCCAGCAGCTTAGTGGTAGATCCGGCAGATACGCAGTATTTT

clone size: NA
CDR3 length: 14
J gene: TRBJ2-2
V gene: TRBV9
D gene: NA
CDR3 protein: CASSARIYTGELFF
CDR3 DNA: TGTGCCAGCAGCGCCCGCATTTACACCGGGGAGCTGTTTTTT

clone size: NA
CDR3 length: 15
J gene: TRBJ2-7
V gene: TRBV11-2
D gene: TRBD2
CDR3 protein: CASSLGGGSSYEQYF
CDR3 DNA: TGTGCCAGCAGCTTAGGCGGGGGAAGCTCCTACGAGCAGTACTTC

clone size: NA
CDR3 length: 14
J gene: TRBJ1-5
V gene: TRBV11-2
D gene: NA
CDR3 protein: CASSETGYNQPQHF
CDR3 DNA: TGTGCCAGCAGCGAAACAGGATACAATCAGCCCCAGCATTTT

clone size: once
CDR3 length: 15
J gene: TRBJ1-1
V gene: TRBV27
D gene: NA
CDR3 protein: CASSLLGGSYTEAFF
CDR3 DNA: TGTGCCAGCAGTTTATTGGGGGGGTCCTACACTGAAGCTTTCTTT

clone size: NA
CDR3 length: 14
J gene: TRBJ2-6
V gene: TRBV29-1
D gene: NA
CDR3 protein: CSVVQISGANVLTF
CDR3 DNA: TGCAGCGTTGTACAGATCTCTGGGGCCAACGTCCTGACTTTC

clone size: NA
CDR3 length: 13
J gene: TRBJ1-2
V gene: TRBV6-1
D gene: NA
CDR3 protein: CASSPSSNYGYTF
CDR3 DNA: TGTGCCAGCTCCCCCTCTTCTAACTATGGCTACACCTTC

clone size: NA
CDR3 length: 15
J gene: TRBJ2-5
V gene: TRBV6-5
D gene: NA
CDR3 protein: CASSYLQGFEETQYF
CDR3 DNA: TGTGCCAGCAGTTACTTGCAGGGGTTTGAGGAGACCCAGTACTTC

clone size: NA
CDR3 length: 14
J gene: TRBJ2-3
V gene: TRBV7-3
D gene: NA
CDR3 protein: CASSLRGYTDTQYF
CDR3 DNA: TGTGCCAGCAGCTTAAGAGGGTACACAGATACGCAGTATTTT

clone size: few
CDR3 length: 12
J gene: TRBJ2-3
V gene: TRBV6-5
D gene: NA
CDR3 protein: CASSYGSDTQYF
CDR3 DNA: TGTGCCAGCAGTTACGGGTCAGATACGCAGTATTTT

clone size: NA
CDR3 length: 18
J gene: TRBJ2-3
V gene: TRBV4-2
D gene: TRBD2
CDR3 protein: CASSQLTSGGARADTQYF
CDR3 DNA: TGTGCCAGCAGCCAACTGACTAGCGGGGGGGCCCGGGCAGATACGCAGTATTTT